This TCR beta chain was identified during a study of T-cell memory formation after mild COVID-19 (dated by TCRdb to the early 2020s). Looking at the study overall: TCR sequence clusters from the two donors were found to be largely donor specific. T-cell clones expanding and contracting after mild COVID-19 in a couple of donors were tracked by longitudinal TCRalpha and TCRbeta repertoire sequencing. Two young, previously healthy adult volunteers, one female and one male, were included in the cohort.

TCRdb records Illumina NovaSeq 6000 as the sequencer. Using 5'RACE with constant-segment primers, TCRalpha and TCRbeta cDNA libraries were constructed, with sample barcodes and unique molecular identifiers added in the process. Trizol reagent was used to extract RNA from every sample. Libraries were amplified in two PCR steps, with a second sample barcode and Illumina TruSeq adapters added in the second step. The libraries were sequenced on an Illumina NovaSeq using 2 x 150 bp paired-end reads. Under the source paper's analysis protocol: Demultiplexing of reads and collapsing into UMI-guided consensus sequences were performed with migec v1.2.7. Using mixcr v2.1.11, the UMI consensuses were aligned to TRA and TRB V and J templates and assembled into clonotypes. A clonotype was counted as expanded or contracted only when both edgeR and NoisET called the clonotype significant, with the noise models trained on biological replicates. For edgeR calls, a false discovery rate-adjusted p below 0.01 and a log2 fold-change threshold of 1 were applied. PCA with hierarchical clustering of max-normalized trajectories of the 1000 most abundant clonotypes was used as exploratory dynamics analysis. The CD4 or CD8 phenotype of responding clones was assigned using the separately sequenced CD4+ and CD8+ repertoires. TCRdb trimmed public reads at Q25 via fastp, called clones via MiXCR and kept in-frame beta chains. CDR3 protein duplicates are merged, each entry listing the most common genes and DNA. The V and J calls and clone size come from TCRdb's table, not from the authors' own analysis. This sample holds just over 400,000 distinct CDR3 sequences; 23% were observed only once. The top ten clonotypes cover roughly 14% of the sample.

Ficoll-Paque density gradient centrifugation was used to isolate PBMCs. In its sample, this clonotype was seen a few times. There is no known antigen for this receptor. There are no base qualities to consult, and no much larger clone falls within one base. What the authors observed across the whole study: Whether the second-wave clones peaking on day 37 were SARS-CoV-2 specific was not confirmed. Some responding clones were detected in pre-infection memory, suggesting pre-existing cross-reactive memory T cells joined the SARS-CoV-2 response. Clones contracting from day 15 to 85 had balanced CD4/CD8 phenotypes, while a second wave expanding from day 15 to 37 was biased towards CD4+. Contracting CD4+ clones were located mainly in the CM and EM memory subsets, whereas CD8+ clones were found to be enriched in EMRA. Only two mild cases were covered by the study, and larger cohorts that include severe cases with pre-infection samples were considered necessary.

For CDR1 and CDR2, the germline V gene lists SGHRS and YFSETQ. CDR3 length: 14 amino acids, cysteine to phenylalanine. Just the 42-base CDR3 DNA is kept, in frame starting at base 1. Cut back by 4 bases and 4 bases, the V and J ends lie 13 bases apart. The specimen sequenced was PBMCs or a T cell subset sorted from them (not recorded which). The chain couples TRBV5-1 to TRBJ2-3; a confident D gene designation cannot be given. This TCR derives from an adult woman who had mild COVID-19 (a few samples of this study predate the infection). The sample titles of this study are shuffled in the database, so cell type and time point are left out; the donor was told from shared clones. The nucleotide sequence is given as TGCGCCAGCAGCGACGGTTGGACCCCAGATACGCAGTATTTT. Translated, it reads CASSDGWTPDTQYF.